These 25 T cell receptor beta chains were sequenced from one sample in a study of blood T cells in healthy people across ages. A sample-barcoded 5' primer and a J-beta primer mix were used in a second PCR of roughly 6 to 11 cycles. Via MiXCR, TCRdb re-called the 5' RACE reads, giving one row per CDR3 protein. Of 1.5 million to 2 million distinct CDR3 sequences in the sample, roughly a third are singletons; the top ten hold around 11%. Sample: blood. These receptors were taken from a woman aged 25-40 years in good health.

For the CDR3, the DNA is TGCAGTGCTAGGGATCTAGCGGGGGGGCTCTCTAGCTACGAGCAGTACTTC. It yields the protein CSARDLAGGLSSYEQYF. The rearrangement links TRBV20-1 to TRBJ2-7, with 12 bases fitting TRBD2. Per germline, CDR1 DFQATT and CDR2 SNEGSKA (reference sequence). CDR3 length: 17 amino acids. Germline trimming cut 3 bases from V and 3 bases from J; bases unmatched to any gene: 12.

The CDR3 region has the DNA TGCGCCAGCAGCAGGGAGGGAACCTCCTACGAGCAGTACTTC. Amino acids: CASSREGTSYEQYF. This rearrangement joins TRBV10-2 to TRBJ2-7; the match to TRBD2 covers 7 bases. The CDR3 is 14 amino acids. The junction had 5 bases not matched to a gene; V was cut back by 6 bases and J by 0 bases. The germline V gene encodes CDR1 WSHSY and CDR2 SAAADI.

This chain uses TRBV27 with TRBJ2-4; TRBD1 might be the D (6 bases). The germline CDR1 and CDR2 sequences are MNHEY and SMNVEV (reference sequence). This CDR3 spans 15 amino acids. Deletions cut 4 bases from V and 2 bases from J, with 12 bases between. The CDR3 DNA follows: TGTGCCAGCAGTTCCAGGGGTCCAACCAAAAACATTCAGTACTTC. It encodes CASSSRGPTKNIQYF.

There are many counts of this clonotype. The chain combines TRBV29-1 with TRBJ2-7, with TRBD2 matching 10 bases. CDR3 length: 14 amino acids. The ends lost 7 bases at V and 3 bases at J; junction bases unmatched: 9. Looked up from germline, CDR1 is SQVTM and CDR2 is ANQGSEA. The CDR3 here is CSALVAGGVYEQYF. The DNA for the CDR3 is TGCAGCGCTTTAGTAGCGGGGGGCGTCTACGAGCAGTACTTC.

About this clonotype itself: A read error may produce the germline difference seen at one junction end. The chain couples TRBV5-1 to TRBJ2-6; 10 positions match TRBD1. The length of the CDR3 is 19 residues. Germline CDR1 is SGHRS and CDR2 is YFSETQ. The chain's CDR3 is CASSADRGKLASGANVRTF. Here the CDR3 DNA reads TGCGCCAGCAGCGCGGACAGGGGGAAACTCGCCTCTGGGGCCAACGTCCGGACTTTC.

J is TRBJ2-1 and V is TRBV2, with TRBD2 matching 12 bases. The better agreement between TRBJ2-7 and the DNA end casts doubt on the J call. This CDR3 has 14 residues. Germline-derived CDR1 and CDR2 are SNHLY and FYNNEI. CDR3 amino acids: CASTVLAGGYEQYF. The CDR3 DNA sequence: TGTGCCAGCACTGTACTAGCGGGAGGCTATGAGCAGTACTTC.

The V and J genes are TRBV20-1 and TRBJ2-1; 7 positions agree with TRBD1. This CDR3 is 15 amino acids long. V was pared by 2 bases and J by 12 bases, with 16 bases of the junction left unmatched. Germline V CDR1 and CDR2: DFQATT, SNEGSKA (reference sequence). The CDR3 DNA sequence: TGCAGTGCTAGACGGGGACAGTCGGTGAGGTATGGGCAGTTCTTC. Encoded protein: CSARRGQSVRYGQFF.

This chain joins TRBV2 and TRBJ2-5; no firm D call. Trimming stripped 6 bases from V and 3 bases from J, with 5 bases between. The CDR3 is 11 residues long. Germline CDR1 reads SNHLY; CDR2 reads FYNNEI. CDR3 coding DNA: TGTGCCAGCAGGAGCGAAGAGACCCAGTACTTC. This codes for CASRSEETQYF.

This clonotype was seen at least ten times. The chain joins TRBV20-1 to TRBJ2-4, with D possibly TRBD1 on 7 matching bases. The CDR3 runs to 15 residues. The germline V and J ends were trimmed by 0 bases and 8 bases, with 17 bases remaining between them. Per the germline V gene, CDR1 is DFQATT and CDR2 is SNEGSKA (reference sequence). DNA for the CDR3: TGCAGTGCTAGAGACCCACAGGGGAGGACGGACATTCAGTACTTC. The encoded protein is CSARDPQGRTDIQYF.

This chain uses TRBV11-2 with TRBJ1-2, with D tentatively TRBD1 (5 bases). Trimming pared 0 bases from V and 5 bases from J, leaving 13 bases between. Germline CDR1 SGHAT, CDR2 FQNNGV. CDR3 length equals 15 residues. The CDR3 loop is CASSLDFSGTYGYTF. The CDR3 nucleotides read TGTGCCAGCAGCTTAGATTTCAGTGGGACTTATGGCTACACCTTC. Together with reference TRBV11-2 and TRBJ1-2, the CDR3 gives the full variable domain: EAGVAQSPRYKIIEKRQSVAFWCNPISGHATLYWYQQILGQGPKLLIQFQNNGVVDDSQLPKDRFSAERLKGVDSTLKIQPAKLEDSAVYLCASSLDFSGTYGYTFGSGTRLTVV.

J is TRBJ2-1 and V is TRBV7-3; 8 bases line up with TRBD1. The V segment lost 6 bases and the J segment 7 bases; nucleotides outside the gene matches: 11. CDR1 and CDR2 from the germline V gene are SGHTA and FQGTGA. There are 15 residues in the CDR3. The CDR3 protein is CASSHNQGARNEQFF. The CDR3 coding sequence is TGTGCCAGCAGTCACAACCAGGGGGCGAGGAATGAGCAGTTCTTC.

There are many counts of this clonotype. This chain joins TRBV29-1 and TRBJ2-7; 7 positions agree with TRBD2. Trimming removed 4 bases from V and 3 bases from J; junction bases left unmatched: 3. Germline V gene sequence: CDR1 SQVTM, CDR2 ANQGSEA. The CDR3 has 12 residues. This CDR3 reads CSVASGFYEQYF. In DNA form, the CDR3 reads TGCAGCGTTGCTAGCGGTTTCTACGAGCAGTACTTC.

Worth noting for this clonotype: One end of the junction is discordant with germline, which a read error may explain. This chain links TRBV12-3 or TRBV12-4 with TRBJ2-3; D remains ambiguous. The CDR3 consists of 12 residues. The CDR3 region is CASRVTVDAQYF. Here the CDR3 DNA reads TGTGCCAGCAGAGTTACCGTAGATGCGCAGTATTTT.

V is TRBV9 and J is TRBJ1-2; 9 bases map to TRBD1. The CDR3 runs to 15 residues. V dropped 3 bases and J dropped 7; count of bases not matched to a gene: 10. CDR1 is SGDLS and CDR2 is YYNGEE in the germline V gene. The CDR3, as DNA: TGTGCCAGCAGCGCGCCGACCGGGACAGGGAGTGGCTACACCTTC. This codes for CASSAPTGTGSGYTF.

This chain links TRBV9 with TRBJ2-3; D unresolved. The CDR3 extends over 13 amino acids. CDR1 SGDLS and CDR2 YYNGEE come from the germline V gene. V was trimmed by 6 bases and J by 2 bases, leaving 10 bases between them. The CDR3 is CASNPDHTDTQYF. The CDR3 DNA is TGTGCCAGCAATCCGGACCACACAGATACGCAGTATTTT. The whole variable domain, remainder taken from reference TRBV9 and TRBJ2-3, is DSGVTQTPKHLITATGQRVTLRCSPRSGDLSVYWYQQSLDQGLQFLIQYYNGEERAKGNILERFSAQQFPDLHSELNLSSLELGDSALYFCASNPDHTDTQYFGPGTRLTVL.

This chain joins TRBV2 and TRBJ2-2, with a possible D match to TRBD1 (6 bases). Trimming shortened V by 4 bases and J by 4 bases, and 7 bases separated the two germline ends. The CDR3 consists of 13 residues. Germline loops: CDR1 SNHLY, CDR2 FYNNEI. CDR3 in amino acids: CASSGRGTGELFF. The CDR3 nucleotides are TGTGCCAGCAGTGGCAGGGGCACCGGGGAGCTGTTTTTT.

This clonotype was recorded a few times. V is TRBV20-1 and J is TRBJ2-1, with 7 nucleotides matching TRBD2. V gave up 3 bases and J gave up 9 bases; unmatched junction bases: 14. CDR1 is DFQATT, CDR2 SNEGSKA, per germline (reference sequence). The CDR3 has 15 amino acids. The CDR3 DNA reads as TGCAGTGCTAGGGGTTTAGGGGAGGGCCGGGCTGAGCAGTTCTTC. This codes for CSARGLGEGRAEQFF.

In its sample, this clonotype was seen once. This chain joins TRBV27 and TRBJ1-4, with TRBD1 matching 9 bases. This CDR3 comprises 19 residues. Germline V gene data show CDR1 as MNHEY and CDR2 as SMNVEV (reference sequence). V was clipped by 3 bases and J by 2 bases; unmatched bases: 13. The CDR3 region is CASSFRTGTGRGTNEKLFF. As DNA, the CDR3 is TGTGCCAGCAGTTTCCGAACCGGGACAGGGAGAGGCACTAATGAAAAACTGTTTTTT.

As regards this clonotype: The junction and the germline gene differ at one end; a read error may be behind it. The chain employs TRBV6-2 or TRBV6-3 and TRBJ2-5; 8 bases line up with TRBD1. This CDR3 has 15 amino acids. Germline CDR1 is MNHEY and CDR2 is SVGEGT. The CDR3 region is CTSYQGADRQETQYF. The DNA of the CDR3 is TGTACCAGTTATCAGGGGGCGGACCGCCAAGAGACCCAGTACTTC.

This clonotype was found many times. The CDR3 region is CAIRGTTQDTQYF. In nucleotides, the CDR3 is TGTGCCATCAGGGGGACTACCCAAGATACGCAGTATTTT. The J gene is TRBJ2-3, the V gene TRBV10-3; the match to TRBD2 covers 7 bases. This CDR3 comprises 13 residues. CDR1 and CDR2 from the germline V gene are ENHRY and SYGVKD. Unmatched junction bases numbered 5, after V lost 6 bases and J lost 5 bases.

In regard to this clonotype: The junction and the germline gene differ at one end; a read error may be behind it. The V and J genes are TRBV20-1 and TRBJ2-3, with 7 bases lining up with TRBD2. The CDR3 runs to 14 residues. The germline gives CDR1 DFQATT, CDR2 SNEGSKA (reference sequence). The CDR3: CSASRAGFTDTQYF. In DNA, the CDR3 is TGTAGTGCTAGTAGAGCGGGGTTCACAGATACGCAGTATTTT.

This clonotype was counted only a few times. This CDR3 is CATSEDTGSNEQFF. The CDR3 DNA reads TGTGCCACCAGTGAGGATACAGGGTCGAATGAGCAGTTCTTC. The chain is built from TRBV24-1 and TRBJ2-1; maybe TRBD1 (6 bases). CDR3 length equals 14 residues. The germline V gene encodes CDR1 KGHDR and CDR2 SFDVKD. With 4 bases removed from V and 7 bases from J, the gap between germline ends came to 13 bases.

The gene calls are TRBV9 and TRBJ1-2, with 12 positions matching TRBD1. Germline trimming cut 2 bases from V and 4 bases from J; bases unmatched to any gene: 6. Germline V gene lookup returns CDR1 SGDLS and CDR2 YYNGEE. The CDR3 extends over 16 amino acids. CDR3 bases: TGTGCCAGCAGCGTGGACGGGACAGGGGGCCTCTATGGCTACACCTTC. Amino acid sequence: CASSVDGTGGLYGYTF.

This clonotype was counted between two and nine times. This chain connects TRBV9 to TRBJ2-3, with 8 bases fitting TRBD1. Per the germline V gene, CDR1 is SGDLS and CDR2 is YYNGEE. J was trimmed by 5 bases and V by 3 bases; bases with no gene match: 8. This CDR3 is built from 15 residues. This CDR3 is CASSEGTGVLDTQYF. The CDR3 nucleotides are TGTGCCAGCAGCGAGGGGACAGGAGTATTAGATACGCAGTATTTT.

This clonotype was counted once. The CDR3 coding sequence is TGTGCCAGCAGCCAACATGCTTCTTATGAGCAGTTCTTC. Amino acid sequence: CASSQHASYEQFF. This sequence joins TRBV3-1 and TRBJ2-1; the D is unclear. In germline, CDR1 is LGHDT, CDR2 YNNKEL (reference sequence). V gave up 2 bases and J gave up 8 bases, with 10 bases separating them. This CDR3 spans 13 amino acids.